This TCR beta chain was sequenced for a study of PD-1 blockade in mismatch repair-deficient tumors. About the research overall: Enrolled about 2013-2017, patients had progressing, pretreated mismatch repair-deficient cancers of around twelve types. Study-level results: Tumor-resident clones, often undetectable pretreatment in blood, expanded then contracted after pembrolizumab.

Germline CDR1 is SGHRS and CDR2 is YFSETQ. V was pared by 0 bases and J by 5 bases, with 11 bases between. The length of the CDR3 is 14 residues. The table came from immunoSEQ multiplex PCR; TCRdb's copy has only in-frame clones and leaves some out. Of roughly 130,000 clones listed, around nine tenths are singletons. Remarks on this clone: The antigen remains undetermined.

This chain joins TRBV5-1 and TRBJ1-1; possible D gene TRBD1, 5 bases. The sequences come from peripheral blood, collected just over 70 weeks after starting pembrolizumab. This TCR derives from an adult with mismatch repair-deficient cancer. CDR3 coding DNA: TGCGCCAGCAGCTTGGACGGGGGTTTTACTGAAGCTTTCTTT. Its translation: CASSLDGGFTEAFF.